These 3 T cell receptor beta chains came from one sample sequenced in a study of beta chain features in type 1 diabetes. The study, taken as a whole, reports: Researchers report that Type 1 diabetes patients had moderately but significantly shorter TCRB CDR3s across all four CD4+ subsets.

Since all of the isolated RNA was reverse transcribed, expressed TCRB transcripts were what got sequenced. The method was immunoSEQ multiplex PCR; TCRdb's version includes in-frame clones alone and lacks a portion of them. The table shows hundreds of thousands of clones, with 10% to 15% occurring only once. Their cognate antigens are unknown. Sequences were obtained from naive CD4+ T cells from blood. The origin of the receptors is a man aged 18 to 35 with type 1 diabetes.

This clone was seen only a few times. This CDR3 is CASSYSYREGSYGYTF. As DNA, the CDR3 is TGTGCCAGCAGTTACTCTTACAGGGAAGGGAGTTATGGCTACACCTTC. The chain recombines TRBV6-5 with TRBJ1-2; D possibly corresponds to TRBD1 (6 bases). Germline lookup yields CDR1 MNHEY and CDR2 SVGAGI. CDR3 length: 16 amino acids. V was cut by 0 bases and J by 5 bases, with 16 bases left in between.

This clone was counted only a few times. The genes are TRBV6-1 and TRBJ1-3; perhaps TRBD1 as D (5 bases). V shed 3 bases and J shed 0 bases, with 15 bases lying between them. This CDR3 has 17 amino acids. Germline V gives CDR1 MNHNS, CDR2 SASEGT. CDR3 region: CASSESPGPISGNTIYF. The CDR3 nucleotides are TGTGCCAGCAGTGAGTCCCCGGGACCTATCTCTGGAAACACCATATATTTT.

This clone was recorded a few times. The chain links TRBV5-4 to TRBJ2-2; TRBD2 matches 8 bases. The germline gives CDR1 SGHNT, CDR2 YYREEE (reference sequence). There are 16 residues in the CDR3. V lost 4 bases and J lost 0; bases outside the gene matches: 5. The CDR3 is CASSPIAGTNTGELFF. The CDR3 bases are TGTGCCAGCAGCCCCATAGCGGGGACGAACACCGGGGAGCTGTTTTTT.